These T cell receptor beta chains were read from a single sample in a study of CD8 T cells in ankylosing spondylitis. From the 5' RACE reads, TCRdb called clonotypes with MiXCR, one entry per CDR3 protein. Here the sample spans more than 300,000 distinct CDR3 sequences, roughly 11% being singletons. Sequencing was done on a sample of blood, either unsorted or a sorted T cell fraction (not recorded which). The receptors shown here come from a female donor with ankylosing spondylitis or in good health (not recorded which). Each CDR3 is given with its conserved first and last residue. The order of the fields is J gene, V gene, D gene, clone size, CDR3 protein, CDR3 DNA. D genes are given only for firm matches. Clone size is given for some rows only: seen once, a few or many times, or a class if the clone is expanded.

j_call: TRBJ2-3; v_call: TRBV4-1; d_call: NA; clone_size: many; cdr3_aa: CASSQEAPSSITDTQYF; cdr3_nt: TGCGCCAGCAGCCAAGAAGCCCCCAGCAGTATCACAGATACGCAGTATTTT
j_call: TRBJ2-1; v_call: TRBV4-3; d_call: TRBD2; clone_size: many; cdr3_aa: CASSLFTSGSLFNEQFF; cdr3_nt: TGCGCCAGCAGCCTATTCACTAGCGGGAGTCTCTTCAATGAGCAGTTCTTC
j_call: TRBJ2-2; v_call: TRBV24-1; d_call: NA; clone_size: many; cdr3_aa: CATRTDRNTGELFF; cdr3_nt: TGTGCCACGCGGACAGATAGAAACACCGGGGAGCTGTTTTTT
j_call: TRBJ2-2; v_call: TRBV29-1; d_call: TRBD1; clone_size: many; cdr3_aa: CSSRTGVIGELFF; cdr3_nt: TGCAGCAGCCGGACAGGGGTGATCGGGGAGCTGTTTTTT
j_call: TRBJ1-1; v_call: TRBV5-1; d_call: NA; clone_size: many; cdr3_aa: CASSSGRGGTEAFF; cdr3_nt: TGCGCCAGCAGCTCCGGAAGGGGGGGTACTGAAGCTTTCTTT
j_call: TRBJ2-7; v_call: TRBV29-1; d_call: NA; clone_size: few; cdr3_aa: CSVAQGAGIYEQYF; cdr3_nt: TGCAGCGTTGCCCAAGGGGCTGGGATATACGAGCAGTACTTC
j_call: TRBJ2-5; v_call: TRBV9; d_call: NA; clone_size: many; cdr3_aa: CASSVGQETQYF; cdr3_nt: TGTGCCAGCAGCGTAGGCCAAGAGACCCAGTACTTC
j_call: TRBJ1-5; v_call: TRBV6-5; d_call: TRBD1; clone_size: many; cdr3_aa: CASSFTGGLDQPQHF; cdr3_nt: TGTGCCAGCAGTTTCACAGGGGGCTTGGATCAGCCCCAGCATTTT
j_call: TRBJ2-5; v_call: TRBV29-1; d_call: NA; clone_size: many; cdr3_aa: CSVGTGMETQYF; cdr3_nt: TGCAGCGTCGGTACAGGGATGGAGACCCAGTACTTC
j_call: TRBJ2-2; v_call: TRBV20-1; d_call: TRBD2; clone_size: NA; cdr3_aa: CSARGGFLHAGELFF; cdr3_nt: TGCAGTGCTAGGGGAGGGTTCCTTCACGCCGGGGAGCTGTTTTTT
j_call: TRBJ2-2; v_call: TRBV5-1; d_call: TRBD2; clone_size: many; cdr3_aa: CASSFRRGGNTGELFF; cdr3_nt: TGCGCCAGCAGCTTTCGGCGGGGGGGCAACACCGGGGAGCTGTTTTTT
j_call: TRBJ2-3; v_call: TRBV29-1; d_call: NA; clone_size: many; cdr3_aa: CSVEYSTDTQYF; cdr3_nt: TGCAGCGTTGAATACAGCACAGATACGCAGTATTTT
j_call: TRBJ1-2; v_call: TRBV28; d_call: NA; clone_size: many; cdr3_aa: CASSLWDGYTF; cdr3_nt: TGTGCCAGCAGTTTATGGGACGGCTACACCTTC
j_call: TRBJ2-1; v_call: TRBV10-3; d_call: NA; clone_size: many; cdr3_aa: CAIKEGAPGGNEQFF; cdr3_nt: TGTGCCATCAAGGAGGGGGCCCCGGGAGGAAATGAGCAGTTCTTC
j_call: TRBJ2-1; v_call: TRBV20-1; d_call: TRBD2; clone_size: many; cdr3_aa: CSAPGLAGGKSSYNEQFF; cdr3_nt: TGCAGTGCTCCGGGGCTAGCGGGAGGGAAAAGCTCCTACAATGAGCAGTTCTTC
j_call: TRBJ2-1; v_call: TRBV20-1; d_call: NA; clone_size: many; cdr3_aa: CSAVPGESREQFF; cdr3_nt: TGCAGTGCTGTCCCAGGAGAGTCTCGAGAGCAGTTCTTC
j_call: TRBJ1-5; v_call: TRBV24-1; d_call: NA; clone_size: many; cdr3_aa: CATSGRGKPQHF; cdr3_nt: TGTGCCACCAGTGGTCGGGGCAAGCCCCAGCATTTT
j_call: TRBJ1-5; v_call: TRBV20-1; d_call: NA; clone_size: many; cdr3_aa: CSAPRGSDSPYQPQHF; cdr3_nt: TGCAGTGCGCCGAGGGGATCGGACTCCCCCTATCAGCCCCAGCATTTT
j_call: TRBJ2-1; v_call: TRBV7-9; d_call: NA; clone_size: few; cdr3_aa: CASSLRMRPPLIFSYNEQFF; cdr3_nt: TGTGCCAGCAGCTTACGGATGCGCCCACCACTAATTTTCTCCTACAATGAGCAGTTCTTC
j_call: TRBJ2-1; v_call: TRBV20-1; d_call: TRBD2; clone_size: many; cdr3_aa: CSATREGPYNEQFF; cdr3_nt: TGCAGTGCCACGCGGGAGGGACCCTACAATGAGCAGTTCTTC
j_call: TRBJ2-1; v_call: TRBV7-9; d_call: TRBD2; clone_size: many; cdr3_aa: CASSLPGTSGVQFF; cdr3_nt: TGTGCCAGCAGCTTACCGGGGACTAGCGGAGTGCAGTTCTTC
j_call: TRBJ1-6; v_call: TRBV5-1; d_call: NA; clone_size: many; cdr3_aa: CASRVLGRTRNNSPLHF; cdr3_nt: TGCGCCAGCAGAGTACTGGGAAGGACGCGAAATAATTCACCCCTCCACTTT
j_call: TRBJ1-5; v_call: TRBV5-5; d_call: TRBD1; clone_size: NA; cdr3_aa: CASSFGQGLAQPQHF; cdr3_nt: TGTGCCAGCAGCTTCGGACAGGGTCTGGCTCAGCCCCAGCATTTT
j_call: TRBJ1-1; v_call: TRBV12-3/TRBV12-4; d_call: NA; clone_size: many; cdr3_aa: CASSKTANTEAFF; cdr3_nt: TGTGCCAGCAGTAAGACAGCAAACACTGAAGCTTTCTTT
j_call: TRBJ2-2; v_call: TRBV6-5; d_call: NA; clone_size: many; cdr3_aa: CASSYWRGHGTGELFF; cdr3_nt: TGTGCCAGCAGTTACTGGCGGGGACATGGCACCGGGGAGCTGTTTTTT
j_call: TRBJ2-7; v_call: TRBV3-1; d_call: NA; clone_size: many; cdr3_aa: CASSFGGPSYEQYF; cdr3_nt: TGTGCCAGCAGCTTCGGTGGACCTTCCTACGAGCAGTACTTC
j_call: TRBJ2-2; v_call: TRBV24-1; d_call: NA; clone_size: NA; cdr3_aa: CATSDSSRRGRRGGELFF; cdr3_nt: TGTGCCACCAGTGACTCCTCCCGGAGGGGGCGCCGTGGCGGGGAGCTGTTTTTT
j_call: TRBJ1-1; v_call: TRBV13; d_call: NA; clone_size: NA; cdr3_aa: CASSSGVGWDTEAFF; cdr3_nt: TGTGCCAGCAGCTCGGGCGTCGGGTGGGACACTGAAGCTTTCTTT
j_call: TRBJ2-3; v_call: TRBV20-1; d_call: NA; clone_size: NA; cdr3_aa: CSAREERATDTQYF; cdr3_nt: TGCAGTGCTAGAGAGGAGCGGGCCACAGATACGCAGTATTTT
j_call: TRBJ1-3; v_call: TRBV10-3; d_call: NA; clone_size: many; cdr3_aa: CAISESRDVSGNTIYF; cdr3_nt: TGTGCCATCAGTGAGTCGAGAGACGTCTCTGGAAACACCATATATTTT
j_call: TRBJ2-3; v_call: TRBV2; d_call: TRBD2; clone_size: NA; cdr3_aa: CASRKTTSGFTDTQYF; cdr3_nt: TGTGCCAGCAGGAAGACGACTAGCGGGTTCACAGATACGCAGTATTTT
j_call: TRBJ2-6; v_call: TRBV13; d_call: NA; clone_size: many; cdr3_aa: CASSRRDRTSGANVLTF; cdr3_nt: TGTGCCAGCAGCCGAAGGGACCGCACCTCTGGGGCCAACGTCCTGACTTTC
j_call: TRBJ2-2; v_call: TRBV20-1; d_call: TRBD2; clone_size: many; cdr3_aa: CSARDRSTSGVGGELFF; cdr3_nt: TGCAGTGCTAGAGATCGATCGACTAGCGGGGTCGGCGGGGAGCTGTTTTTT
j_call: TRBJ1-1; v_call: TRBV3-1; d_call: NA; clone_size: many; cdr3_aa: CASSQGSLSTEAFF; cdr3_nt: TGTGCCAGCAGCCAGGGTTCCCTCAGCACTGAAGCTTTCTTT
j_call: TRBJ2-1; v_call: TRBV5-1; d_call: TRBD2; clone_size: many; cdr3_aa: CASSLGGLGDNEQFF; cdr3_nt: TGCGCCAGCAGCTTGGGGGGACTAGGGGACAATGAGCAGTTCTTC
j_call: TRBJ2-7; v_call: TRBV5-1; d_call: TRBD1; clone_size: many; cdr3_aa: CASSSRTGPDEQYF; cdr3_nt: TGCGCCAGCAGTTCGAGGACAGGCCCCGACGAGCAGTACTTC
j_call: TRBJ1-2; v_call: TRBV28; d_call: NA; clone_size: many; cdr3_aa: CASSLGVGYGYTF; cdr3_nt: TGTGCCAGCAGTTTAGGGGTGGGCTATGGCTACACCTTC
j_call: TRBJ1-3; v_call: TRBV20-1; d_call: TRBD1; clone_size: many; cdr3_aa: CSAEGQDGNTIYF; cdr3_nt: TGCAGTGCGGAGGGACAGGACGGAAACACCATATATTTT
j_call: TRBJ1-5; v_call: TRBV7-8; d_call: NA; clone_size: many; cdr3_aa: CASSLVWQGDQPQHF; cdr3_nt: TGTGCCAGCAGCTTAGTGTGGCAGGGAGATCAGCCCCAGCATTTT